What follows describes a single T cell receptor (beta chain). Its antigen is unidentified. The sample belongs to a study of T cell repertoires in ileal Crohn's disease. General observations from the study: Compared with non-smokers, active smokers at surgery showed more clonal expansions.

This CDR3 spans 15 amino acids. J gave up 7 bases and V 0 bases, and 7 bases lay outside the gene matches. CDR1 and CDR2 from the germline V gene are MNHNY and SVGAGI (reference sequence). Time point specified: neoterminal ileum biopsy at postoperative endoscopy, about 6 months after surgery. Clones were read by immunoSEQ multiplex PCR, and TCRdb kept only the in-frame ones, dropping some. Here the sample spans tens of thousands of clones, 85% to 90% being singletons. The gene calls are TRBV6-6 and TRBJ1-2; 8 bases map to TRBD1. Sequenced sample: ileal tissue. The receptor comes from an adult with Crohn's disease. CDR3 in amino acids: CASSYSIGQGVGYTF. The CDR3 DNA is TGTGCCAGCAGTTACTCGATTGGACAGGGTGTTGGCTACACCTTC.